These T cell receptor beta chains were read from a single sample in a study of CD8 T cells in Susac syndrome. In TCRdb, the immunoSEQ multiplex PCR reads were re-called with MiXCR into one record per CDR3 protein. Among 110,000 to 150,000 distinct CDR3 sequences listed, approximately 95% were seen once. The sample was CD4+ T cells from PBMCs. These receptors were taken from a human donor with Susac syndrome. Both conserved end residues are part of each CDR3. The order of the fields is V gene, J gene, clone size, D gene, CDR3 length, CDR3 DNA, CDR3 protein. A D gene is named only where the DNA matches it firmly. Only some rows state a clone size, as once, few, many or a class for expanded clones.

v_gene: TRBV3-1
j_gene: TRBJ2-1
abundance: -
d_gene: -
len: 15
CDR3nt: TGTGCCAGCAGCCAAGAGAGGGGACGGTACAATGAGCAGTTCTTC
CDR3aa: CASSQERGRYNEQFF

v_gene: TRBV5-1
j_gene: TRBJ2-7
abundance: once
d_gene: TRBD2
len: 15
CDR3nt: TGCGCCAGCAGCTTGGACGGGAGGGCCTCCTACGAGCAGTACTTC
CDR3aa: CASSLDGRASYEQYF

v_gene: TRBV5-8
j_gene: TRBJ2-7
abundance: -
d_gene: TRBD1
len: 15
CDR3nt: TGTGCCAGCAGCTTGTACCAGGGGGCCCTTTACGAGCAGTACTTC
CDR3aa: CASSLYQGALYEQYF

v_gene: TRBV20-1
j_gene: TRBJ1-5
abundance: -
d_gene: -
len: 14
CDR3nt: TGCAGTGCTAGGGCCCACAGAAGCAATCAGCCCCAGCATTTT
CDR3aa: CSARAHRSNQPQHF

v_gene: TRBV19
j_gene: TRBJ1-6
abundance: -
d_gene: -
len: 13
CDR3nt: TGTGCCAGTAGTCCGCAGGGAGGGTCACCCCTCCACTTT
CDR3aa: CASSPQGGSPLHF

v_gene: TRBV5-1
j_gene: TRBJ2-5
abundance: -
d_gene: -
len: 13
CDR3nt: TGCGCCAGCAGCTTGGGTCCAGGGGAGACCCAGTACTTC
CDR3aa: CASSLGPGETQYF

v_gene: TRBV20-1
j_gene: TRBJ2-3
abundance: -
d_gene: TRBD2
len: 15
CDR3nt: TGCAGTGCTCTTCAACTAGCGGGACCCACAGATACGCAGTATTTT
CDR3aa: CSALQLAGPTDTQYF

v_gene: TRBV19
j_gene: TRBJ1-3
abundance: -
d_gene: -
len: 13
CDR3nt: TGTGCCAGTAGGACGAGCTCTGGAAACACCATATATTTT
CDR3aa: CASRTSSGNTIYF

v_gene: TRBV29-1
j_gene: TRBJ2-3
abundance: -
d_gene: TRBD2
len: 17
CDR3nt: TGCAGCGTTGAAGCCCATGGTAGCGGGAGATCGACAGATACGCAGTATTTT
CDR3aa: CSVEAHGSGRSTDTQYF

v_gene: TRBV7-9
j_gene: TRBJ2-7
abundance: -
d_gene: -
len: 15
CDR3nt: TGTGCCAGCAGCTCCTCGCGGTGGGTTTCCTACGAGCAGTACTTC
CDR3aa: CASSSSRWVSYEQYF

v_gene: TRBV20-1
j_gene: TRBJ2-1
abundance: once
d_gene: -
len: 11
CDR3nt: TGCAGTGCTATGGGGTACAATGAGCAGTTCTTC
CDR3aa: CSAMGYNEQFF

v_gene: TRBV4-1
j_gene: TRBJ1-2
abundance: -
d_gene: -
len: 14
CDR3nt: TGCGCCAGCAGCCAAGAATCCAGTTTCTATGGCTACACCTTC
CDR3aa: CASSQESSFYGYTF

v_gene: TRBV4-1
j_gene: TRBJ2-1
abundance: -
d_gene: TRBD2
len: 15
CDR3nt: TGCGCCAGCAGCCAAGCCGGGACTAGCGGATATGAGCAGTTCTTC
CDR3aa: CASSQAGTSGYEQFF

v_gene: TRBV29-1
j_gene: TRBJ2-2
abundance: once
d_gene: TRBD1
len: 15
CDR3nt: TGCAGCGTCGTAACCGGGACAGTGGAGACCGGGGAGCTGTTTTTT
CDR3aa: CSVVTGTVETGELFF

v_gene: TRBV20-1
j_gene: TRBJ1-1
abundance: -
d_gene: -
len: 12
CDR3nt: TGCAGTGCTCTTGACACGAACACTGAAGCTTTCTTT
CDR3aa: CSALDTNTEAFF

v_gene: TRBV24-1
j_gene: TRBJ2-5
abundance: -
d_gene: TRBD1
len: 15
CDR3nt: TGTGCCACCAGTGACGTACAGGGGGATCAAGAGACCCAGTACTTC
CDR3aa: CATSDVQGDQETQYF

v_gene: TRBV3-1
j_gene: TRBJ2-1
abundance: -
d_gene: -
len: 14
CDR3nt: TGTGCCAGCAGCCAGGGACCGCCGCACAATGAGCAGTTCTTC
CDR3aa: CASSQGPPHNEQFF

v_gene: TRBV20-1
j_gene: TRBJ2-1
abundance: -
d_gene: TRBD2
len: 14
CDR3nt: TGCAGTGCCCGCGGACTAGCGGGAGGCAGTGAGCAGTTCTTC
CDR3aa: CSARGLAGGSEQFF

v_gene: TRBV29-1
j_gene: TRBJ2-7
abundance: -
d_gene: TRBD2
len: 13
CDR3nt: TGCAGCGTAGAGACTAGCGGGGGCCTCGAGCAGTACTTC
CDR3aa: CSVETSGGLEQYF

v_gene: TRBV28
j_gene: TRBJ1-2
abundance: -
d_gene: TRBD1
len: 16
CDR3nt: TGTGCCAGCAGCCCGAGTCGGGGACAGGGTGACTATGGCTACACCTTC
CDR3aa: CASSPSRGQGDYGYTF

v_gene: TRBV20-1
j_gene: TRBJ1-1
abundance: -
d_gene: -
len: 12
CDR3nt: TGCAGTGCTCCCAGGAGGATCACTGAAGCTTTCTTT
CDR3aa: CSAPRRITEAFF

v_gene: TRBV4-1
j_gene: TRBJ2-7
abundance: -
d_gene: -
len: 16
CDR3nt: TGCGCCAGCAGCCAAGAGTGGATCGGGAGAACCTACGAGCAGTACTTC
CDR3aa: CASSQEWIGRTYEQYF

v_gene: TRBV7-6
j_gene: TRBJ2-5
abundance: once
d_gene: -
len: 13
CDR3nt: TGTGCCAGCAGCTTAGTCGGTCAAGAGACCCAGTACTTC
CDR3aa: CASSLVGQETQYF

v_gene: TRBV29-1
j_gene: TRBJ1-1
abundance: -
d_gene: TRBD1
len: 15
CDR3nt: TGCAGCGTTGACGTCACGGGACAGGAGAACACTGAAGCTTTCTTT
CDR3aa: CSVDVTGQENTEAFF

v_gene: TRBV20-1
j_gene: TRBJ1-1
abundance: -
d_gene: -
len: 11
CDR3nt: TGCAGTGCTAGAAGCGACAGTGAAGCTTTCTTT
CDR3aa: CSARSDSEAFF

v_gene: TRBV20-1
j_gene: TRBJ1-5
abundance: once
d_gene: -
len: 14
CDR3nt: TGCAGTGCTAGAGATCTACAGGGATATCAGCCCCAGCATTTT
CDR3aa: CSARDLQGYQPQHF